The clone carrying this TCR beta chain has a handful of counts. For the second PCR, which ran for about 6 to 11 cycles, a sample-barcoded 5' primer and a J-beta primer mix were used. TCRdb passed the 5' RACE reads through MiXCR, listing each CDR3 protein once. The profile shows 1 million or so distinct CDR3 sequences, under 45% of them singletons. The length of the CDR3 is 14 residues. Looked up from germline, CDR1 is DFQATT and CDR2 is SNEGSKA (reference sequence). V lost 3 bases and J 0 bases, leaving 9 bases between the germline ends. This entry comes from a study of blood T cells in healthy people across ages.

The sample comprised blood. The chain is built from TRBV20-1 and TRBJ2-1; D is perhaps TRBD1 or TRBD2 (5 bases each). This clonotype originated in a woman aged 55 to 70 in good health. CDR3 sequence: CSARGVYSYNEQFF. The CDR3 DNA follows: TGCAGTGCTAGGGGGGTCTACTCCTACAATGAGCAGTTCTTC.